The sample holds one count of the clone carrying this T cell receptor (beta chain). Its antigen is undetermined. Clones were sequenced by immunoSEQ multiplex PCR, and TCRdb holds only the in-frame ones, with some missing. The table lists roughly 2 million clones, 95% of them singletons. Germline assignment: CDR1 SGHVS and CDR2 FQNEAQ. V lost 0 bases and J lost 7; bases outside the gene matches: 7. The length of the CDR3 is 15 residues. The entry originates in a study of shared clonotypes between healthy human individuals. Study summary: Serving as donors were a couple of women and three men, whose ages spanned 18 to 49.

Study outcomes and limitations: Memory subsets had estimated richness that was generally smaller than that of naive subsets.

J is TRBJ2-7 and V is TRBV7-8, with TRBD1 identical over 9 bases. Sequencing was performed on naive CD4+ T cells sorted from blood. Subset reported: CD45RA+ positively selected. The source is a young man in good health. CDR3 amino acids: CASSLAPGQGGEQYF. CDR3 nucleotides: TGTGCCAGCAGCTTAGCCCCGGGACAGGGAGGGGAGCAGTACTTC.